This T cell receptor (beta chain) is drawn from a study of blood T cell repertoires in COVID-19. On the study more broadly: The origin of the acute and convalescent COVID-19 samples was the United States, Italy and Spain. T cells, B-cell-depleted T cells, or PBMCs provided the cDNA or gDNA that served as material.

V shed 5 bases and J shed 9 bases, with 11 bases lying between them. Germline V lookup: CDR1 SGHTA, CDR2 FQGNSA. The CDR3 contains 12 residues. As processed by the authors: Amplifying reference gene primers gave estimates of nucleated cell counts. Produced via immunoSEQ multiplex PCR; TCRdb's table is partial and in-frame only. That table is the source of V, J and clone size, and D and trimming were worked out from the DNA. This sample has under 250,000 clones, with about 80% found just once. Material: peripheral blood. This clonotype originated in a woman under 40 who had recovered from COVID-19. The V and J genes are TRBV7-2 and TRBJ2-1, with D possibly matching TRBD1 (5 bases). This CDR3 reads CASSLRTTEQFF. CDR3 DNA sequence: TGTGCCAGCAGCCTTCGGACAACTGAGCAGTTCTTC.